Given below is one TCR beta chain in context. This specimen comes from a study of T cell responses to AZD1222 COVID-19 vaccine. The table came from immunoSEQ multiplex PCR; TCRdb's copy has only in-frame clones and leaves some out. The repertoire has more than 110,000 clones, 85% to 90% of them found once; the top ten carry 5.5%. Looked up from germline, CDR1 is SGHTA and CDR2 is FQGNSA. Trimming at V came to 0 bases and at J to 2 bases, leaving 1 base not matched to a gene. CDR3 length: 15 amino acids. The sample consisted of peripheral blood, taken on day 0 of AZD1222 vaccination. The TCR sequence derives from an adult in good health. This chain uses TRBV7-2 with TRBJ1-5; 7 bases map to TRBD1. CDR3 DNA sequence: TGTGCCAGCAGCTTAGCTCAGGGGGGCAATCAGCCCCAGCATTTT. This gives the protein CASSLAQGGNQPQHF.